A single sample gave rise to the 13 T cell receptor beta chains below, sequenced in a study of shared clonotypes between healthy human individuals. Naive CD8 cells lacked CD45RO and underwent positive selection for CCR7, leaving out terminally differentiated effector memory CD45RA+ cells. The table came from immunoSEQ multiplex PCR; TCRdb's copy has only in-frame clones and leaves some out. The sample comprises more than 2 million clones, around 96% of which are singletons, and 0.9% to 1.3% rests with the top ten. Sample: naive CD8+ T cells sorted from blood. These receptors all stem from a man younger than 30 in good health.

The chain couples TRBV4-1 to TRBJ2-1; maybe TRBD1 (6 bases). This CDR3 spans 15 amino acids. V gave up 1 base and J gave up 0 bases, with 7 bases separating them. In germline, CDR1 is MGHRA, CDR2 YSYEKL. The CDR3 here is CASSQVGASYNEQFF. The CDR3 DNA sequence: TGCGCCAGCAGCCAAGTGGGGGCCTCCTACAATGAGCAGTTCTTC.

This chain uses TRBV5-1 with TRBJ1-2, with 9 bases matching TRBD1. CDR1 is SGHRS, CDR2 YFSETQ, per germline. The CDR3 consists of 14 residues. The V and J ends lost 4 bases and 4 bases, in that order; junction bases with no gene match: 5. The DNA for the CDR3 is TGCGCCAGCAGCCTACGGACAGGGGCCTATGGCTACACCTTC. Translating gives CASSLRTGAYGYTF.

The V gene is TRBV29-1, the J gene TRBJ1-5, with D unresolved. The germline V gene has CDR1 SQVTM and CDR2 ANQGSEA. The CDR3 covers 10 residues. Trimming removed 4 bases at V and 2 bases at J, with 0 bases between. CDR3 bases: TGCAGCGTTGGCAATCAGCCCCAGCATTTT. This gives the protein CSVGNQPQHF. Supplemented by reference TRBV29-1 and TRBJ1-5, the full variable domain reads SAVISQKPSRDICQRGTSLTIQCQVDSQVTMMFWYRQQPGQSLTLIATANQGSEATYESGFVIDKFPISRPNLTFSTLTVSNMSPEDSSIYLCSVGNQPQHFGDGTRLSIL.

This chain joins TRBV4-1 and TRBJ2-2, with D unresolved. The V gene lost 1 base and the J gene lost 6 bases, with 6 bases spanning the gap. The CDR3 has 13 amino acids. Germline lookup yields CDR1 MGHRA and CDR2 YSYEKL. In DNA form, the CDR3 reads TGCGCCAGCAGCCAAGGAGAGGCCGGGGAGCTGTTTTTT. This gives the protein CASSQGEAGELFF.

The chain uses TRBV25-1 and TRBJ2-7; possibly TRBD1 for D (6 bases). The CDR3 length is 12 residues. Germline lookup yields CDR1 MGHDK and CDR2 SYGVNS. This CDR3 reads CAWTVKLGEQYF. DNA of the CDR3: TGTGCATGGACAGTAAAATTGGGCGAGCAGTACTTC.

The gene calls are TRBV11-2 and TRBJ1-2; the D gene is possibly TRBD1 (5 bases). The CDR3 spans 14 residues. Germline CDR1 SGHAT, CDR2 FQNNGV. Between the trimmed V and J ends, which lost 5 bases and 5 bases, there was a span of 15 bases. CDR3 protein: CASSLPGTDYGYTF. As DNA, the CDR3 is TGTGCCAGCAGCCTGCCCGGGACGGATTATGGCTACACCTTC. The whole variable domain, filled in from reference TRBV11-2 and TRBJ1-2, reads EAGVAQSPRYKIIEKRQSVAFWCNPISGHATLYWYQQILGQGPKLLIQFQNNGVVDDSQLPKDRFSAERLKGVDSTLKIQPAKLEDSAVYLCASSLPGTDYGYTFGSGTRLTVV.

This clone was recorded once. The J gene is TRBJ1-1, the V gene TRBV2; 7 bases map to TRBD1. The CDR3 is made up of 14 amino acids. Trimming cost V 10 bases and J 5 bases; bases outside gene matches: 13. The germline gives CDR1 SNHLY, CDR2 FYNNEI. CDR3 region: CATSATGYRTEAFF. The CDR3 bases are TGTGCCACCTCGGCGACAGGGTATAGGACTGAAGCTTTCTTT.

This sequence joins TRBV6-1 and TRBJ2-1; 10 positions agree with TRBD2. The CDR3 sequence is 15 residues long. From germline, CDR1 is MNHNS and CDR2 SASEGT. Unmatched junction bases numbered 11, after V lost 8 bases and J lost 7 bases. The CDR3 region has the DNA TGTGCCAGCGTGGATTGGACTAGCGGTCTAAATGAGCAGTTCTTC. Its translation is CASVDWTSGLNEQFF.

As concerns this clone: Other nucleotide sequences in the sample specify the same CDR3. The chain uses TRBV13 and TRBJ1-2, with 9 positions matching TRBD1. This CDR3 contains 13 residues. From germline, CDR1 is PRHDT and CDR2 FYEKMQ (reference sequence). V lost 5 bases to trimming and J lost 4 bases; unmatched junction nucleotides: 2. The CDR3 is CASSGTGIYGYTF. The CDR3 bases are TGTGCCAGCAGCGGGACAGGGATCTATGGCTACACCTTC.

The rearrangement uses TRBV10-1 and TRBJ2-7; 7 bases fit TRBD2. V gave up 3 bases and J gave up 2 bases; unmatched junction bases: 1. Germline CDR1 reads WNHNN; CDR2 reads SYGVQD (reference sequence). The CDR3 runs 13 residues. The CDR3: CASSEGLAYEQYF. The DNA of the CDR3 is TGCGCCAGCAGTGAAGGACTAGCCTACGAGCAGTACTTC.

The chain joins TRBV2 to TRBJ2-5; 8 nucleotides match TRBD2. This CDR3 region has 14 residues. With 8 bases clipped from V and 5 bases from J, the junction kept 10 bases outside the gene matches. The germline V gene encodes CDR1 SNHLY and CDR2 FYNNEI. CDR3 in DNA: TGTGCCAGCCGGTGGGCTAGCGGGCGGGAGACCCAGTACTTC. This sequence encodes CASRWASGRETQYF. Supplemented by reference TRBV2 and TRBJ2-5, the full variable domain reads EPEVTQTPSHQVTQMGQEVILRCVPISNHLYFYWYRQILGQKVEFLVSFYNNEISEKSEIFDDQFSVERPDGSNFTLKIRSTKLEDSAMYFCASRWASGRETQYFGPGTRLLVL.

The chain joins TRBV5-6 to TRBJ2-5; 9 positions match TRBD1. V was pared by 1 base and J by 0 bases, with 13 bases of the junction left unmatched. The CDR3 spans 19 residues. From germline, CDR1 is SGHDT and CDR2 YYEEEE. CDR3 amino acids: CASSLLLGTGIGDQETQYF. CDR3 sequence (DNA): TGTGCCAGCAGCTTGTTGCTAGGGACAGGGATCGGGGACCAAGAGACCCAGTACTTC.

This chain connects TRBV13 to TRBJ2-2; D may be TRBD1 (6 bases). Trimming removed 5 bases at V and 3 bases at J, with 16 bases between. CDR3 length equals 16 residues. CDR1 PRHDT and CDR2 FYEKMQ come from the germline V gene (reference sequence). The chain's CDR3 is CASSPMTGAHTGELFF. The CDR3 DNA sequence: TGTGCCAGCAGCCCCATGACAGGAGCTCACACCGGGGAGCTGTTTTTT.